The entry that follows covers one T cell receptor beta chain sequence. Its target antigen remains unknown. Base qualities are not provided; no much larger clone lies one nucleotide away. The data stem from a study of T cell changes during pregnancy in multiple sclerosis (dated by TCRdb to the late 2010s). Regarding the research as a whole: The study looked at changes in the T cell repertoire across pregnancy in women with multiple sclerosis.

V loses 4 bases of germline sequence and J loses 5 bases, and the interval between the two ends is 21 bases. In the germline V gene, CDR1 corresponds to SGHRS and CDR2 to YFSETQ. The CDR3 covers 17 residues, taking in both the cysteine and the phenylalanine. CDR3 DNA is the only sequence kept; it has 51 bases, read in frame from the first base. Library creation used the immunoSEQ multiplex PCR assay. Drawn from immuneACCESS, this table holds only the in-frame rearrangements with V and J called that TCRdb kept. Clones are partly lost; checked studies trace under half to an unresolved V gene and leave the rest unexplained. The sample table contains some 77,000 clones; only one count was recorded for about 92% of them. The ten largest clones add up to just over 2.5% of the sample.

This sequence was found in a female donor in good health, enrolled as a control in a pregnancy study. Recombination joined TRBV5-1 with TRBJ1-4; a tentative D match to TRBD1 spans 5 bases. This specimen consisted of peripheral blood, obtained after pregnancy. DNA sequence: TGCGCCAGCAGCCCCGGGGGAGGGGCAAGCGGCAATGAAAAACTGTTTTTT. The translation is CASSPGGGASGNEKLFF.